This record looks at one TCR beta chain sequence and its context. Its cognate antigen has yet to be identified. Base qualities are not provided; no much larger clone lies one nucleotide away. This sample is part of a study of control samples from healthy donors and cancer patients (dated by TCRdb to about 2020). Libraries were made using the immunoSEQ multiplex PCR assay. TCRdb limited this immuneACCESS table to in-frame rearrangements with V and J called. A share of clones is missing; checked studies link under half to unresolved V genes, and the rest is unexplained. A total of 100,000 to 150,000 clones appear in this sample, about 93% of them only once. The top ten clones comprise around 1.8% of the sample. This TCR was sampled from a man aged 50 to 59 with head and neck cancer. The sample consisted of PBMCs.

This receptor has the CDR3 CASSSPGQGVGQPQHF. The nucleotide sequence is TGTGCCAGCAGTTCTCCGGGACAGGGAGTCGGGCAGCCCCAGCATTTT. This receptor chain uses TRBV6-5 and TRBJ1-5, with 9 middle bases fitting TRBD1. Counted from cysteine to phenylalanine, this CDR3 has 16 amino acids. Only the CDR3 DNA stays, 48 bases, in frame from base 1. Reading the germline V gene gives CDR1 MNHEY and CDR2 SVGAGI. Trimming removed 4 bases from V and 7 bases from J; the gene matches leave 11 bases unexplained.